This passage covers 27 T cell receptor beta chains from one sample sequenced in a study of Graves' ophthalmopathy and Graves' hyperthyroidism. TCR beta CDR3 amplification used RNA transcripts. RT-PCR was first run with HTBI primers, then multiplex PCR in a second round. TCRdb fed the multiplex PCR reads into MiXCR, producing one record per CDR3 protein. This table holds 200,000 to 250,000 distinct CDR3 sequences, approximately 29% found once. Sequencing was done on a sample of peripheral blood. These TCRs come from a man aged 50-59 years with Graves' ophthalmopathy.

This clonotype was seen repeatedly, ten times or more. The chain joins TRBV20-1 to TRBJ1-2; D may be TRBD1 (5 bases). Trimming took off 6 bases at V and 4 bases at J, with 15 bases between the two ends. Per germline, CDR1 DFQATT and CDR2 SNEGSKA (reference sequence). The CDR3 is made up of 13 amino acids. The CDR3, as DNA: TGCAGTGCCATACCGCAGGGAGCCTATGGCTACACCTTC. It codes for CSAIPQGAYGYTF.

This clonotype was seen more than once but under ten times. The chain joins TRBV28 to TRBJ1-5; 7 nucleotides line up with TRBD1. This CDR3 comprises 13 residues. Germline assignment: CDR1 MDHEN and CDR2 SYDVKM. The junction had 7 bases not matched to a gene; V was cut back by 7 bases and J by 7 bases. CDR3 loop: CASIGGGRQPQHF. The CDR3 region has the DNA TGTGCCAGCATAGGAGGGGGCAGGCAGCCCCAGCATTTT.

J is TRBJ1-1 and V is TRBV3-1; 7 bases map to TRBD1. The ends lost 0 bases at V and 6 bases at J; junction bases unmatched: 10. The CDR3 loop spans 16 amino acids. Germline CDR1 and CDR2: LGHDT and YNNKEL (reference sequence). CDR3 amino acids: CASSQDPGQRVAEAFF. The CDR3 region has the DNA TGTGCCAGCAGCCAAGATCCGGGACAGCGCGTTGCTGAAGCTTTCTTT.

V is TRBV30 and J is TRBJ2-5; 12 bases map to TRBD2. Trimming cost V 5 bases and J 4 bases; bases outside gene matches: 2. This CDR3 is 13 amino acids long. Germline CDR1 and CDR2: GTSNPN and SVGIG (reference sequence). Here the CDR3 DNA reads TGTGCCTGGCAACTAGCGGGAGGAGAGACCCAGTACTTC. It encodes CAWQLAGGETQYF.

Many counts were recorded for this clonotype. The chain links TRBV7-8 to TRBJ1-1, with 12 bases aligning to TRBD1. This CDR3 region has 16 residues. The germline gives CDR1 SGHVS, CDR2 FQNEAQ. Trimming removed 5 bases from V and 5 bases from J; junction bases left unmatched: 9. The CDR3, as DNA: TGTGCCAGCAGCCCAGGGACAGGGGGCTCGGGGACTGAAGCTTTCTTT. Protein product: CASSPGTGGSGTEAFF.

This clonotype was counted ten times or more. This sequence joins TRBV12-3 or TRBV12-4 and TRBJ1-6; D is unresolved. V lost 6 bases and J lost 15, with 15 bases in between. The CDR3 extends over 12 amino acids. This chain's CDR3 is CASSNSGPILHF. CDR3 nucleotides: TGTGCCAGCAGCAATTCCGGGCCCATCCTCCACTTT.

This clonotype showed up many times. The chain uses TRBV11-2 and TRBJ2-4; D perhaps matches TRBD2 (6 bases). Trimming took 5 bases from V and 8 from J, leaving 16 bases between them. The CDR3 spans 14 residues. Germline V gives CDR1 SGHAT, CDR2 FQNNGV. The chain's CDR3 is CASSRPGGLYIQYF. CDR3 coding DNA: TGTGCCAGCAGCCGACCCGGGGGTCTATACATTCAGTACTTC.

This clonotype was counted many times. The V and J genes are TRBV18 and TRBJ2-1; D may be TRBD1 or TRBD2 (6 bases each). Germline values: CDR1 KGHSH, CDR2 LQKENI. The CDR3 is 15 amino acids. The V end was cut by 4 bases, the J end by 8 bases, with 18 bases between. CDR3 sequence: CASSLGGLWWDEQFF. The CDR3 region has the DNA TGTGCCAGCTCACTTGGGGGGCTTTGGTGGGATGAGCAGTTCTTC.

Concerning this clonotype: A single base separates this from a much larger clone, so it may be a read error. The chain recombines TRBV12-3 or TRBV12-4 with TRBJ2-2; D call uncertain. This CDR3 contains 15 residues. The V and J ends lost 1 base and 4 bases respectively, with 10 bases between them. The CDR3: CASSLVLVATGELFF. CDR3 in DNA: TGTGCCAGCAGTTTAGTTCTCGTCGCCACCGGGGAGCTGTTTTTT.

This clonotype has ten or more counts. The genes are TRBV29-1 and TRBJ2-7; TRBD1 or TRBD2 may be the D gene (6 bases each). CDR1 SQVTM and CDR2 ANQGSEA come from the germline V gene. The CDR3 sequence is 12 residues long. The V and J ends lost 5 bases and 3 bases respectively, with 11 bases between them. CDR3 loop: CSVSRGVYEQYF. The CDR3 nucleotides are TGCAGCGTTTCGAGGGGGGTCTACGAGCAGTACTTC.

The chain has TRBV20-1 and TRBJ1-6, with D possibly being TRBD1 (5 bases). The CDR3 covers 15 residues. The V gene's germline CDR1 is DFQATT and CDR2 SNEGSKA (reference sequence). Between the trimmed V and J ends, which lost 0 bases and 11 bases, there was a span of 17 bases. CDR3 DNA: TGCAGTGCTAGAGAAGGGGCTCAGGGTTCGGCACCCCTCCACTTT. This encodes CSAREGAQGSAPLHF.

This clonotype was recorded only once. The V gene is TRBV6-1, the J gene TRBJ2-2; TRBD1 matches 7 bases. This CDR3 is built from 17 residues. The J segment lost 1 base and the V segment lost 5 bases, leaving 10 bases of the junction unmatched. Looked up from germline, CDR1 is MNHNS and CDR2 is SASEGT. CDR3 in DNA: TGTGCCAGCAGTCCGTCGCACAGGGGTTTGAACACCGGGGAGCTGTTTTTT. Amino acid sequence: CASSPSHRGLNTGELFF.

This clonotype came up many times. V is TRBV18 and J is TRBJ1-6; D may be TRBD1 (6 bases). V was pared by 2 bases and J by 6 bases, with 11 bases between. The germline CDR1 and CDR2 sequences are KGHSH and LQKENI. This CDR3 comprises 15 residues. CDR3 sequence: CASSPGGHRNSPLHF. In nucleotides, the CDR3 is TGTGCCAGCTCACCAGGGGGACACCGTAATTCACCCCTCCACTTT.

This clonotype has a count of ten or more. V is TRBV28 and J is TRBJ2-7; D is ambiguous. The V and J ends lost 10 bases and 2 bases respectively, with 12 bases between them. This CDR3 has 12 residues. Germline loops: CDR1 MDHEN, CDR2 SYDVKM. CDR3: CATRLGTYEQYF. The CDR3 DNA reads TGTGCCACCCGGTTAGGCACCTACGAGCAGTACTTC.

The chain is built from TRBV25-1 and TRBJ2-2; TRBD2 aligns across 8 bases. With V trimmed by 4 bases and J by 3 bases, 13 bases remained unmatched. The CDR3 is 18 amino acids. Per germline, CDR1 MGHDK and CDR2 SYGVNS. Here the CDR3 reads CASSGTSISIGDTGELFF. In nucleotides, the CDR3 is TGTGCCAGCAGTGGGACTAGCATATCTATTGGGGACACCGGGGAGCTGTTTTTT.

The V and J genes are TRBV5-1 and TRBJ2-7; 9 bases match TRBD1. CDR1 and CDR2 from the germline V gene are SGHRS and YFSETQ. Unmatched junction bases numbered 5, after V lost 0 bases and J lost 7 bases. The CDR3 runs to 14 residues. CDR3 residues: CASSLGDREREQYF. The CDR3 coding sequence is TGCGCCAGCAGCTTGGGGGACAGGGAGCGGGAGCAGTACTTC.

This clonotype has ten or more counts. In this CDR3 the conserved last residue, phenylalanine or tryptophan, is missing, so a read error is likely. The chain recombines TRBV27 with TRBJ1-5; D might be TRBD1 (5 bases). V was shortened by 2 bases and J by 5 bases, with 10 bases between the two germline ends. The CDR3 runs 14 residues. CDR1 MNHEY and CDR2 SMNVEV come from the germline V gene (reference sequence). The CDR3 nucleotides read TGTGCCAGCAGTTTACGGGGGTTATATCAGCCCCAGCATCTT. Its translation is CASSLRGLYQPQHL.

This clonotype has only a few counts. The rearrangement uses TRBV12-3 or TRBV12-4 and TRBJ2-7, with D tentatively TRBD2 (6 bases). V lost 6 bases and J lost 5, with 14 bases in between. The CDR3 loop spans 13 amino acids. CDR3 in amino acids: CASSAEGWDEQYF. As DNA, the CDR3 is TGTGCCAGCAGCGCGGAGGGCTGGGACGAGCAGTACTTC.

This clonotype was detected ten times or more. The chain combines TRBV6-5 with TRBJ1-5; 7 bases map to TRBD1. There are 15 residues in the CDR3. V trimming: 11 bases; J trimming: 1 base; junction bases outside the gene matches: 11. Germline V gene lookup returns CDR1 MNHEY and CDR2 SVGAGI. CDR3 amino acids: CAGAGTAISNQPQHF. CDR3 coding DNA: TGTGCCGGAGCCGGGACAGCCATAAGCAATCAGCCCCAGCATTTT.

V is TRBV29-1 and J is TRBJ2-5, with D tentatively TRBD1 (6 bases). This CDR3 is 12 amino acids long. The germline gives CDR1 SQVTM, CDR2 ANQGSEA. V was clipped by 8 bases and J by 4 bases, with 14 bases between them. The CDR3 spells CSLARGVETQYF. CDR3 sequence (DNA): TGCAGCTTGGCCAGGGGAGTAGAGACCCAGTACTTC.

This clonotype occurred many times. This chain connects TRBV2 to TRBJ1-5, with TRBD1 as a possible D gene (6 bases). Germline V gene sequence: CDR1 SNHLY, CDR2 FYNNEI. Trimming pared 6 bases from V and 4 bases from J, leaving 13 bases between. The CDR3 extends over 14 amino acids. This chain's CDR3 is CASRGARGNQPQHF. The CDR3, as DNA: TGTGCCAGCAGGGGGGCTCGGGGTAATCAGCCCCAGCATTTT.

This clonotype was picked up many times. CDR3 in DNA: TGTGCCAGCAGTTACTCGTTAGCGGGAGGGCCGAAAGAGCAGTACTTC. Protein product: CASSYSLAGGPKEQYF. The V and J genes are TRBV6-5 and TRBJ2-7; 11 positions agree with TRBD2. This CDR3 comprises 16 residues. CDR1 is MNHEY and CDR2 is SVGAGI in the germline V gene. Trimming removed 0 bases from V and 7 bases from J; junction bases left unmatched: 8.

This clonotype was seen many times. J is TRBJ2-5 and V is TRBV18, with D tentatively TRBD1 or TRBD2 (6 bases each). This CDR3 spans 15 amino acids. V gave up 3 bases and J gave up 5 bases, with 16 bases separating them. CDR1 is KGHSH and CDR2 is LQKENI in the germline V gene. In DNA form, the CDR3 reads TGTGCCAGCTCACCGGGAGGCCGGGGGCGTGAGACCCAGTACTTC. Protein sequence: CASSPGGRGRETQYF.

Ten or more counts support this clonotype. V gene TRBV20-1 combines with J gene TRBJ1-5; D is unresolved. V was clipped by 0 bases and J by 1 base, with 10 bases between them. Germline V gene lookup returns CDR1 DFQATT and CDR2 SNEGSKA (reference sequence). There are 15 residues in the CDR3. The CDR3 bases are TGCAGTGCTAGAGAAGGCATTGGGAGCAATCAGCCCCAGCATTTT. Translating it yields CSAREGIGSNQPQHF.

This chain connects TRBV12-5 to TRBJ2-5, with 11 bases matching TRBD1. The germline V gene encodes CDR1 LGHNT and CDR2 FRNRAP. The CDR3 has 14 residues. V shed 5 bases and J 4 bases; nucleotides not matched to a gene: 3. The CDR3 loop is CASGGGQGAETQYF. CDR3 in DNA: TGTGCTAGTGGTGGCGGACAGGGGGCAGAGACCCAGTACTTC.

This clonotype was observed many times. The chain employs TRBV4-3 and TRBJ2-3; unclear D gene. This CDR3 is 16 amino acids long. The V and J ends lost 1 base and 0 bases respectively, with 11 bases between them. Germline loops: CDR1 LGHNA, CDR2 YSLEER. CDR3 amino acids: CASSQGVVSSTDTQYF. In nucleotides, the CDR3 is TGCGCCAGCAGCCAAGGTGTTGTATCTAGCACAGATACGCAGTATTTT.

Many counts were recorded for this clonotype. The chain is built from TRBV2 and TRBJ1-1; D call uncertain. Trimming pared 1 base from V and 5 bases from J, leaving 11 bases between. Germline CDR1 is SNHLY and CDR2 is FYNNEI. This CDR3 is built from 14 residues. CDR3 nucleotides: TGTGCCAGCAGTGAAGGGAGATCCGGGACTGAAGCTTTCTTT. Translating it yields CASSEGRSGTEAFF.